This TCR beta chain was identified in a study of control samples from healthy donors and cancer patients (dated by TCRdb to the early 2020s). About this clone: This clone's antigen is unknown. No base quality information exists; no much larger clone differs at one position.

Receptor amplification or capture employed the immunoSEQ multiplex PCR assay. TCRdb retrieved this table from immuneACCESS and kept in-frame rearrangements only. Not all clones are present; in checked studies, unresolved V genes account for under half, and no reason is known for the remainder. In this sample the table shows about 410,000 clones, more than 80% of which occur a single time. Of the sample, 5.5% to 8% falls within the top ten clones. CDR1 and CDR2 were assigned from the germline V gene as SGHTA and FQGNSA. The CDR3 contains 13 residues, cysteine and phenylalanine counted. Of the read, only the CDR3 DNA is kept; its 39 bases are in frame from base 1. V is cut by 2 bases and J by 3 bases, and the space between the germline ends is 7 bases.

Sequencing used PBMCs. The sequence joins TRBV7-2 to TRBJ1-1, with the D gene too uncertain to name. The sequence came from a man aged 35 to 55 with head and neck cancer. The nucleotide sequence reads as follows: TGTGCCAGCAGCTTAATAGTAGACACTGAAGCTTTCTTT. It specifies CASSLIVDTEAFF.